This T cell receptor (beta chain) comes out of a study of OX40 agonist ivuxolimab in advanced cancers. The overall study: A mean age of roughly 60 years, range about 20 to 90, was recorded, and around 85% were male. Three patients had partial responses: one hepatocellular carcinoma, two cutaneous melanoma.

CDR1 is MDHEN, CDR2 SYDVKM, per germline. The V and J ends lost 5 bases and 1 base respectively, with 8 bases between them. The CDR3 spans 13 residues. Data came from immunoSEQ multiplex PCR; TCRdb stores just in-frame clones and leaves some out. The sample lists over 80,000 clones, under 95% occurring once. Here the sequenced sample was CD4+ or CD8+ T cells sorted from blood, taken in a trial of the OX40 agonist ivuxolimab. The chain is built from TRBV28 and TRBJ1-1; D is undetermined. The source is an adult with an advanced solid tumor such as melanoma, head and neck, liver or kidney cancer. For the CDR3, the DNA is TGTGCCAGCAGTCCCCGGAGGAACACTGAAGCTTTCTTT. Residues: CASSPRRNTEAFF.